One and the same sample provided the 15 T cell receptor beta chains below, sequenced in a study of tumor-infiltrating lymphocytes in primary liver carcinoma. The investigators made TCR beta cDNA from about 510 ng total RNA, using a constant-region primer. Three rounds of nested multiplex PCR with slightly modified ARM-PCR produced TCR beta libraries. Forward primers for TRBV1-TRBV30 and a C-beta reverse primer served the first two PCR rounds, at around 9 cycles each. TCRdb processed the multiplex PCR reads anew with MiXCR; each CDR3 protein has one entry. The sample records 50,000 to 65,000 distinct CDR3 sequences, roughly two thirds being singletons. Unsorted bulk tissue of about 20-31 mg yielded co-extracted RNA and DNA. Sequencing was performed on liver tumor tissue from sampling region 4. Subset noted: tumor region T4, right-lateral pole. Receptors were obtained from a man aged 35 to 55 with primary liver carcinoma and hepatitis B virus infection.

This chain joins TRBV14 and TRBJ2-1, with 11 positions matching TRBD2. Germline lookup yields CDR1 SGHDN and CDR2 FVKESK. The CDR3 contains 16 residues. V was clipped by 4 bases and J by 12 bases; unmatched bases: 14. Here the CDR3 DNA reads TGTGCCAGCAGCCGTTCACTAGCGGGAGTCTACAACGGGCAGTTCTTC. Translation gives CASSRSLAGVYNGQFF.

This clonotype has ten or more counts. This chain connects TRBV6-1 to TRBJ2-5; TRBD1 is a possible D gene (5 bases). The V end lost 4 bases, the J end lost 3 bases, and 12 bases lay between the germline ends. This CDR3 is 14 amino acids long. Germline CDR1 reads MNHNS; CDR2 reads SASEGT. The CDR3 here is CASSVTVSKETQYF. The CDR3 DNA is TGTGCCAGCAGTGTGACAGTCAGCAAAGAGACCCAGTACTTC.

As to this clonotype: One end of the junction does not line up with germline, which may come from a read error. V gene TRBV29-1 combines with J gene TRBJ2-1, with 7 positions matching TRBD2. The CDR3 sequence is 15 residues long. Germline CDR1 is SQVTM and CDR2 is ANQGSEA. CDR3 sequence reads: CGVDGLAGAPNDQFF. For the CDR3, the DNA is TGCGGCGTCGATGGTCTGGCGGGAGCTCCCAATGATCAGTTCTTC.

This clonotype occurred many times. A read error may account for a junction end that differs from germline. V usage is TRBV11-1 and J usage is TRBJ2-7; TRBD2 might be the D (6 bases). Looked up from germline, CDR1 is SGHAT and CDR2 is FQDESV (reference sequence). The length of the CDR3 is 15 residues. The CDR3 spells CASSSPRDSSYEQYF. CDR3 in DNA: TGTGCCAGCAGCTCACCCCGGGACTCCTCCTACGAACAGTACTTC.

The count of this clonotype is one. The germline gene is not matched at one end of the junction; a read error may be the cause. The rearrangement links TRBV13 to TRBJ2-6, with D perhaps matching TRBD2 (7 bases). The CDR3 sequence is 16 residues long. Germline-derived CDR1 and CDR2 are PRHDT and FYEKMQ (reference sequence). The CDR3 DNA reads TGTCCCAGCAGATCAGAGGGGGGGAATGAGGCCAACGTCCTGACTTTC. This translates into CPSRSEGGNEANVLTF.

Points on this clonotype: Lacking the conserved final phenylalanine or tryptophan, this CDR3 likely reflects a read error. This chain joins TRBV7-9 and TRBJ2-7; D may correspond to TRBD1 or TRBD2 (5 bases each). This CDR3 comprises 15 residues. Germline CDR1 SEHNR, CDR2 FQNEAQ (reference sequence). The CDR3 protein is CASSFHRDGAREQYS. The DNA for the CDR3 is TGTGCTAGCAGCTTCCACCGGGACGGAGCTAGGGAGCAGTACTCC.

Turning to this clonotype: A much bigger clone sits one base away, suggesting this may be a read error. V usage is TRBV29-1 and J usage is TRBJ2-4; tentatively, D is TRBD2 (5 bases). Germline V gene sequence: CDR1 SQVTM, CDR2 ANQGSEA. The CDR3 length is 16 residues. In DNA form, the CDR3 reads TGCACCGTTGAAACGAGCGGTGAAGGAGCCAAAAACATTCAGTACTTC. Translation gives CTVETSGEGAKNIQYF.

The chain has TRBV24-1 and TRBJ2-3; D remains unclear. With 3 bases removed from V and 2 bases from J, the gap between germline ends came to 5 bases. The germline CDR1 and CDR2 sequences are KGHDR and SFDVKD. The CDR3 spans 13 residues. The CDR3 sequence is CATSDLYTDTQYF. The CDR3 DNA sequence: TGTGCCACCAGTGATCTTTACACAGATACGCAGTATTTT.

A note on this clonotype: Germline is not matched at one junction end, which may reflect a read error. The chain recombines TRBV5-1 with TRBJ1-4; unclear D gene. This CDR3 has 15 residues. Per germline, CDR1 SGHRS and CDR2 YFSETQ. The CDR3 sequence: CVSSTSGVTNEKLFF. The DNA for the CDR3 is TGCGTCAGCAGCACATCGGGAGTAACTAATGAAAAACTGTTTTTT.

In regard to this clonotype: With a much larger clone just one base away, this may be a read error. The V call is TRBV6-6, the J call TRBJ1-2; D is unclear. This CDR3 comprises 14 residues. Germline loops: CDR1 MNHNY, CDR2 SVGAGI (reference sequence). The CDR3 protein is CASYAEPANYSYTF. The CDR3 DNA reads TGTGCCTCCTATGCGGAGCCAGCTAACTATAGCTACACCTTC.

With respect to this clonotype: Relative to the germline gene, one junction end is altered; a read error may explain this. The chain is built from TRBV6-2 or TRBV6-3 and TRBJ2-2; TRBD2 is a possible D gene (6 bases). The CDR3 is made up of 15 amino acids. CDR1 MNHEY and CDR2 SVGEGT come from the germline V gene. DNA of the CDR3: TGTACCAGCGAATCCGGGACTGGGCACACCGGGAAGCTGTTTTTT. Protein: CTSESGTGHTGKLFF.

As to this clonotype: The conserved phenylalanine or tryptophan normally closing the CDR3 is absent here, so this likely arose from a read error. No DNA is shown, since the ends of the CDR3 on it are uncertain; the CDR3 is the one TCRdb lists. V gene TRBV11-2 combines with J gene TRBJ2-3; TRBD2 was called by the table and not checked on the DNA. CDR1 is SGHAT and CDR2 is FQNNGV in the germline V gene. The length of the CDR3 is 16 amino acids, counting both ends. This chain's CDR3 is CASSQRLAGGADTQYS.

The chain has TRBV2 and TRBJ2-7; TRBD2 aligns across 7 bases. The germline V gene encodes CDR1 SNHLY and CDR2 FYNNEI. With 9 bases clipped from V and 4 bases from J, the junction kept 18 bases outside the gene matches. This CDR3 is built from 16 residues. CDR3 sequence reads: CARSATSARFSYEQYF. The CDR3 region has the DNA TGTGCCAGGAGCGCCACTAGCGCCCGATTCTCTTACGAGCAGTACTTC.

As for this clonotype: At one end, the junction sequence differs from germline, possibly due to a read error. This chain uses TRBV7-9 with TRBJ1-2; D not certain. The CDR3 runs 16 residues. Germline V gives CDR1 SEHNR, CDR2 FQNEAQ (reference sequence). CDR3 in DNA: TGCGCCAGCAGCCCCGAGGGCGAGCTGTCCCAGTATGGCTACACCTTC. The encoded protein is CASSPEGELSQYGYTF.

In its sample, this clonotype was seen once. A read error is possible here, since a much larger clone lies one base away. This chain joins TRBV6-5 and TRBJ2-3, with a weak D call TRBD1 (6 bases). CDR3 size: 14 residues. CDR1 and CDR2 from the germline V gene are MNHEY and SVGAGI. V was clipped by 7 bases and J by 1 base, with 12 bases between them. CDR3 sequence: CASKRAGGTDTQYF. The CDR3 coding sequence is TGTGCCAGCAAAAGGGCAGGGGGCACAGATACGCAGTATTTT.